Below are 23 T cell receptor beta chains sequenced from a single sample in a study of cytomegalovirus exposure and HLA in healthy donors. TCRdb's copy holds only in-frame clones and misses some; the assay was immunoSEQ multiplex PCR. The sample has 110,000 or so clones, approximately 86% seen once. The sample comprised PBMCs. Receptors were obtained from a woman younger than 35 in good health and CMV-seronegative.

This clone was recorded only once. The CDR3 sequence is CASSRGDRVVTEAFF. The CDR3 nucleotides are TGCGCCAGCAGTCGGGGCGACAGGGTGGTCACTGAAGCTTTCTTT. The chain is built from TRBV4-1 and TRBJ1-1; TRBD1 matches at 7 bases. The length of the CDR3 is 15 residues. Per the germline V gene, CDR1 is MGHRA and CDR2 is YSYEKL. Trimming cost V 6 bases and J 4 bases; bases outside gene matches: 11.

The rearrangement joins TRBV25-1 to TRBJ1-3; D gene uncertain. From germline, CDR1 is MGHDK and CDR2 SYGVNS. This CDR3 is 15 amino acids long. V lost 2 bases, J lost 1 base, and 9 bases lay in between. The DNA of the CDR3 is TGTGCCAGCAGTGAAAACGGGGAATCTGGAAACACCATATATTTT. Encoded protein: CASSENGESGNTIYF.

The V call is TRBV7-6, the J call TRBJ1-2, with D unclear. V was cut by 5 bases and J by 8 bases, with 15 bases left in between. Germline V gene data show CDR1 as SGHVS and CDR2 as FNYEAQ. This CDR3 has 13 residues. The CDR3 nucleotides read TGTGCCAGCAGCCCTGAGGGAGCGGGCGGCTACACCTTC. Its protein is CASSPEGAGGYTF. Full variable domain (rest looked up from reference TRBV7-6 and TRBJ1-2): GAGVSQSPRYKVTKRGQDVALRCDPISGHVSLYWYRQALGQGPEFLTYFNYEAQQDKSGLPNDRFSAERPEGSISTLTIQRTEQRDSAMYRCASSPEGAGGYTFGSGTRLTVV.

This rearrangement joins TRBV11-2 to TRBJ2-1; D might be TRBD2 (5 bases). V dropped 5 bases and J dropped 10 bases, with 18 bases sitting between them. CDR1 and CDR2 (germline): SGHAT, FQNNGV. CDR3 length: 14 amino acids. The CDR3: CASSPGLTLGEQFF. CDR3 coding DNA: TGTGCCAGCAGCCCAGGACTGACCCTAGGGGAGCAGTTCTTC.

About this clone: The same CDR3 also results from other DNA sequences found in this sample. The chain combines TRBV6-4 with TRBJ2-1; 9 bases are a match to TRBD2. The junction had 1 base not matched to a gene; V was cut back by 0 bases and J by 4 bases. The CDR3 consists of 15 residues. Germline lookup yields CDR1 MRHNA and CDR2 SNTAGT. This CDR3 is CASSDSLAGYNEQFF. CDR3 DNA: TGTGCCAGCAGTGACTCGCTAGCGGGGTACAATGAGCAGTTCTTC.

This rearrangement joins TRBV27 to TRBJ2-3, with D possibly matching TRBD2 (6 bases). The germline V gene encodes CDR1 MNHEY and CDR2 SMNVEV (reference sequence). V lost 2 bases and J 1 base, leaving 13 bases between the germline ends. This CDR3 region has 16 residues. The CDR3 reads CASSLGGGGGTDTQYF. CDR3 nucleotides: TGTGCCAGCAGTTTAGGCGGTGGCGGGGGCACAGATACGCAGTATTTT.

The CDR3 DNA is TGTGCCAGCAGCCTACACCGGGATGAAAAACTGTTTTTT. Encoded protein: CASSLHRDEKLFF. The J gene is TRBJ1-4, the V gene TRBV7-7; no reliable D call. In germline, CDR1 is SSHAT, CDR2 FNYEAQ (reference sequence). The CDR3 spans 13 residues. V lost 5 bases to trimming and J lost 6 bases, with 10 bases between them.

The rearrangement links TRBV7-6 to TRBJ2-7, with TRBD1 as a possible D gene (6 bases). CDR3 size: 13 residues. Trimming cost V 5 bases and J 7 bases, with 15 bases left between them. Germline assignment: CDR1 SGHVS and CDR2 FNYEAQ. CDR3 DNA: TGTGCCAGCAGCGCCAGGGGAGATGGGGAGCAGTACTTC. It specifies CASSARGDGEQYF.

The rearrangement joins TRBV6-4 to TRBJ2-1; 11 positions match TRBD2. The CDR3 extends over 15 amino acids. The V gene end was trimmed by 5 bases and the J gene end by 2 bases; junction bases not matched to a gene: 2. CDR1 and CDR2 from the germline V gene are MRHNA and SNTAGT. DNA for the CDR3: TGTGCCAGCAGTCGTAGCGGGGGGGCCTACAATGAGCAGTTCTTC. Translating it yields CASSRSGGAYNEQFF.

The J gene is TRBJ2-7, the V gene TRBV7-6, with 9 positions matching TRBD1. This CDR3 contains 16 residues. Trimming cost V 4 bases and J 4 bases; bases outside gene matches: 11. Germline CDR1 reads SGHVS; CDR2 reads FNYEAQ. The CDR3 region is CASSSRPGQGIYEQYF. The CDR3 DNA sequence: TGTGCCAGCAGCTCAAGGCCGGGACAGGGAATTTACGAGCAGTACTTC. The variable domain in full, with the rest retrieved from reference TRBV7-6 and TRBJ2-7, is GAGVSQSPRYKVTKRGQDVALRCDPISGHVSLYWYRQALGQGPEFLTYFNYEAQQDKSGLPNDRFSAERPEGSISTLTIQRTEQRDSAMYRCASSSRPGQGIYEQYFGPGTRLTVT.

This rearrangement joins TRBV5-4 to TRBJ2-1, with TRBD2 as a possible D gene (5 bases). V dropped 0 bases and J dropped 1 base, with 8 bases sitting between them. CDR3 size: 15 residues. The germline V gene encodes CDR1 SGHNT and CDR2 YYREEE (reference sequence). CDR3 sequence reads: CASSLVRGSYNEQFF. CDR3 bases: TGTGCCAGCAGCTTGGTCCGGGGATCCTACAATGAGCAGTTCTTC.

As DNA, the CDR3 is TGTGCCAGCAGTTACTCGTGGGACAGGCGTCCCTACGAGCAGTACTTC. Translating gives CASSYSWDRRPYEQYF. This chain joins TRBV6-5 and TRBJ2-7, with TRBD1 identical over 8 bases. The CDR3 sequence is 16 residues long. After removal of 0 bases from V and 2 bases from J, the junction contained 6 bases not matched to a gene. The germline gives CDR1 MNHEY, CDR2 SVGAGI.

The CDR3 reads CASSPIPGGAGNTIYF. As DNA, the CDR3 is TGTGCCAGCAGCCCTATTCCGGGAGGTGCTGGAAACACCATATATTTT. The chain joins TRBV9 to TRBJ1-3; unclear D gene. Germline V CDR1 and CDR2: SGDLS, YYNGEE. This CDR3 region has 16 residues. Trimming removed 4 bases from V and 2 bases from J, with 16 bases in between.

The rearrangement uses TRBV27 and TRBJ2-3; D not resolved. The V and J ends lost 10 bases and 5 bases respectively, with 7 bases between them. CDR1 is MNHEY, CDR2 SMNVEV, per germline (reference sequence). The CDR3 runs to 10 residues. As DNA, the CDR3 is TGTGCCACCTTCGGAGATACGCAGTATTTT. This encodes CATFGDTQYF.

CDR3 amino acids: CASSQVAVNSYEQYF. As DNA, the CDR3 is TGTGCCAGCAGCCAAGTCGCGGTCAACTCCTACGAGCAGTACTTC. The chain recombines TRBV14 with TRBJ2-7, with D unresolved. With 1 base removed from V and 0 bases from J, the gap between germline ends came to 10 bases. The CDR3 runs to 15 residues. The germline V gene has CDR1 SGHDN and CDR2 FVKESK. Full variable domain (rest looked up from reference TRBV14 and TRBJ2-7): EAGVTQFPSHSVIEKGQTVTLRCDPISGHDNLYWYRRVMGKEIKFLLHFVKESKQDESGMPNNRFLAERTGGTYSTLKVQPAELEDSGVYFCASSQVAVNSYEQYFGPGTRLTVT.

The V call is TRBV27, the J call TRBJ1-1; D is undetermined. Trimming pared 3 bases from V and 0 bases from J, leaving 8 bases between. Germline V gene sequence: CDR1 MNHEY, CDR2 SMNVEV (reference sequence). The CDR3 has 14 residues. The CDR3 reads CASSFGSMNTEAFF. The DNA of the CDR3 is TGTGCCAGCAGTTTCGGGTCCATGAACACTGAAGCTTTCTTT.

A few counts support this clone. The chain is built from TRBV10-3 and TRBJ1-6; D not certain. Trimming removed 7 bases from V and 7 bases from J, with 11 bases in between. In germline, CDR1 is ENHRY, CDR2 SYGVKD. The CDR3 covers 13 residues. The CDR3: CAITSAENSPLHF. The CDR3 DNA is TGTGCCATCACTTCGGCGGAAAATTCACCCCTCCACTTT.

The J gene is TRBJ2-7, the V gene TRBV6-5; D unresolved. The CDR3 extends over 13 amino acids. Germline CDR1 MNHEY, CDR2 SVGAGI. V was shortened by 6 bases and J by 0 bases, with 9 bases between the two germline ends. Here the CDR3 reads CASSPSASYEQYF. CDR3 DNA: TGTGCCAGCAGCCCGAGTGCCTCCTACGAGCAGTACTTC.

At least ten counts were recorded for this clone. The chain employs TRBV25-1 and TRBJ1-1; D remains unclear. The CDR3 loop spans 14 amino acids. V shed 4 bases and J shed 7 bases, with 16 bases lying between them. Germline V gives CDR1 MGHDK, CDR2 SYGVNS. This CDR3 is CASSGEIPDGEAFF. DNA of the CDR3: TGTGCCAGCAGTGGGGAGATCCCCGATGGTGAAGCTTTCTTT.

V usage is TRBV6-1 and J usage is TRBJ1-2; 10 bases fit TRBD1. V dropped 6 bases and J dropped 4; count of bases not matched to a gene: 8. CDR3 size: 15 residues. Germline V gene sequence: CDR1 MNHNS, CDR2 SASEGT. The CDR3 loop reads CASSSDRGLFYGYTF. The CDR3 nucleotides read TGTGCCAGCAGCTCTGACAGGGGGCTTTTCTATGGCTACACCTTC.

The chain carries TRBV15 and TRBJ2-3; D possibly corresponds to TRBD2 (6 bases). CDR3 length: 15 amino acids. V dropped 1 base and J dropped 5 bases, with 13 bases sitting between them. The V gene's germline CDR1 is LNHNV and CDR2 YYDKDF (reference sequence). The CDR3 DNA reads TGTGCCACCAGCAGAGTGGCAGCGGGCAAAGATACGCAGTATTTT. Amino acids: CATSRVAAGKDTQYF.

The chain couples TRBV5-6 to TRBJ1-2, with 9 bases fitting TRBD1. Germline CDR1 and CDR2: SGHDT and YYEEEE. Germline trimming cut 4 bases from V and 6 bases from J; bases unmatched to any gene: 13. The length of the CDR3 is 16 residues. In nucleotides, the CDR3 is TGTGCCAGCAGCGGGGGACAGGGCGATTCGTCCCATGGCTACACCTTC. This codes for CASSGGQGDSSHGYTF. The complete variable domain, with remaining parts taken from reference TRBV5-6 and TRBJ1-2, reads DAGVTQSPTHLIKTRGQQVTLRCSPKSGHDTVSWYQQALGQGPQFIFQYYEEEERQRGNFPDRFSGHQFPNYSSELNVNALLLGDSALYLCASSGGQGDSSHGYTFGSGTRLTVV.

The chain recombines TRBV7-9 with TRBJ2-7, with D possibly TRBD1 on 6 matching bases. The CDR3 is made up of 12 amino acids. The ends were cut back, 5 bases at V and 7 bases at J, with 12 bases in the middle. Germline V lookup: CDR1 SEHNR, CDR2 FQNEAQ (reference sequence). Here the CDR3 DNA reads TGTGCCAGCAGCGCGAGCAGGGGAGAGCAGTACTTC. It is translated as CASSASRGEQYF.